This TCR beta chain derives from a study of cytomegalovirus exposure and HLA in healthy donors. Study observations and caveats: Usually a TCR sequence was rare, but some public TCRs were found in many donors.

With 7 bases removed from V and 8 bases from J, the gap between germline ends came to 9 bases. CDR1 is SNHLY, CDR2 FYNNEI, per germline. The CDR3 consists of 11 residues. Regarding this clone: What it binds is not known.

With 60 Vbeta and 13 Jbeta primers, the PCR was carried out. The repertoire was sequenced with immunoSEQ multiplex PCR; TCRdb's copy has only in-frame clones and lacks some. The repertoire includes some 150,000 clones, 77% of them detected once, and approximately 5% sits in the top ten. The specimen sequenced was PBMCs. The receptor's source is a woman aged 50 to 65 in good health and CMV-seronegative. The V gene is TRBV2, the J gene TRBJ2-1, with D uncertain. The CDR3 DNA follows: TGTGCCAGCAATAGAAACCATGAGCAGTTCTTC. It yields the protein CASNRNHEQFF. Supplemented by reference TRBV2 and TRBJ2-1, the full variable domain reads EPEVTQTPSHQVTQMGQEVILRCVPISNHLYFYWYRQILGQKVEFLVSFYNNEISEKSEIFDDQFSVERPDGSNFTLKIRSTKLEDSAMYFCASNRNHEQFFGPGTRLTVL.